This T cell receptor beta chain was profiled in a study of PD-1 blockade in classical Hodgkin lymphoma. Every patient had relapsed following autologous stem cell transplantation, and cohorts differed in brentuximab vedotin exposure. Sequenced by immunoSEQ multiplex PCR; TCRdb stores in-frame clones only, minus some. The table lists 130,000 to 150,000 clones, just under 80% of them singletons, with about 9.3% in the top ten. The sample in question was peripheral blood mononuclear cells (PBMCs), obtained before the second cycle of nivolumab. The clonotype comes from a human donor with classical Hodgkin lymphoma.

CDR3 in amino acids: CASGSGTVYEQYF. CDR3 bases: TGTGCCAGTGGGAGCGGGACCGTCTACGAGCAGTACTTC. The rearrangement uses TRBV19 and TRBJ2-7, with 7 nucleotides matching TRBD2. V shed 8 bases, J shed 3 bases, and the junction held 7 bases outside the gene matches. The CDR3 sequence is 13 residues long. The germline gives CDR1 LNHDA, CDR2 SQIVND (reference sequence).